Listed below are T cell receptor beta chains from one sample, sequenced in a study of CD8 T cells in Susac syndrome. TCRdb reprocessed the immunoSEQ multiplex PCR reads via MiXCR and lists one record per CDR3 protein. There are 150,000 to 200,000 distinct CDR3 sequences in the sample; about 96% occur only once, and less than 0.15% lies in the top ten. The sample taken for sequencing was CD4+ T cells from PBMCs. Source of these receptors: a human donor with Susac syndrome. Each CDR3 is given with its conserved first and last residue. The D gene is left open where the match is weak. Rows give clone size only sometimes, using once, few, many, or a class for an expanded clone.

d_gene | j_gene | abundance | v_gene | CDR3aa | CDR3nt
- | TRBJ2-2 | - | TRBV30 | CASKRAAGELFF | TGTGCCTCCAAACGTGCAGCCGGGGAGCTGTTTTTT
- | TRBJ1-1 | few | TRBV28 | CASSSVNTEAFF | TGTGCCAGCAGTTCCGTGAACACTGAAGCTTTCTTT
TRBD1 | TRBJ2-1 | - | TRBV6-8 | CASSRTGGDEQFF | TGTGCCAGCAGTAGGACAGGGGGCGATGAGCAGTTCTTC
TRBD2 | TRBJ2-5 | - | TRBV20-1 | CSARRGTQETQYF | TGCAGTGCTAGGCGGGGGACCCAAGAGACCCAGTACTTC
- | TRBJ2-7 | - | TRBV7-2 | CASSLTDGGGNEQYF | TGTGCCAGCAGCTTAACCGACGGGGGAGGTAACGAGCAGTACTTC
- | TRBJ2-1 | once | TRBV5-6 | CASSSSLREQFF | TGTGCCAGCAGCTCCTCGTTGAGAGAGCAGTTCTTC
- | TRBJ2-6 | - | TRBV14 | CASSPQVAGANVLTF | TGTGCCAGCAGCCCTCAGGTGGCTGGGGCCAACGTCCTGACTTTC
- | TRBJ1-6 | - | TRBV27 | CASSFQGTDSPLHF | TGTGCCAGCAGTTTTCAGGGTACGGATTCACCCCTCCACTTT
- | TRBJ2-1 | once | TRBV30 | CAWSGLAYEQFF | TGTGCCTGGAGTGGGCTAGCGTATGAGCAGTTCTTC
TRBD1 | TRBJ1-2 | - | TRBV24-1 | CATSTPGTDYGYTF | TGTGCCACCAGTACGCCTGGGACAGACTATGGCTACACCTTC
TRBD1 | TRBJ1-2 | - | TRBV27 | CASRRGGVDYGYTF | TGTGCCAGCAGGAGAGGGGGCGTAGACTATGGCTACACCTTC
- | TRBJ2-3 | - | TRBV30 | CAWSTGTDTQYF | TGTGCCTGGAGCACAGGCACAGATACGCAGTATTTT
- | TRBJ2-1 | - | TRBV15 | CATSRDPNEQFF | TGTGCCACCAGCAGAGATCCGAATGAGCAGTTCTTC
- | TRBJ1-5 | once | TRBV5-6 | CASSYQAFNQPQHF | TGTGCCAGCAGTTACCAGGCTTTCAATCAGCCCCAGCATTTT
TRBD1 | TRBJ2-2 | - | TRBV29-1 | CSVTSQGAGELFF | TGCAGCGTTACGTCACAGGGGGCCGGGGAGCTGTTTTTT
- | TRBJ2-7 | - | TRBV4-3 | CASSQALDGGPIYEQYF | TGCGCCAGCAGCCAAGCCCTTGATGGGGGGCCTATTTACGAGCAGTACTTC
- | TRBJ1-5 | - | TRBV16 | CASSQSVRNNQPQHF | TGTGCCAGCAGCCAATCGGTACGGAACAATCAGCCCCAGCATTTT
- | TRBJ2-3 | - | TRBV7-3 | CASSNTTDTQYF | TGTGCCAGCAGTAACACCACAGATACGCAGTATTTT
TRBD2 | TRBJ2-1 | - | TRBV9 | CASSVPVGTSGGEQFF | TGTGCCAGCAGCGTACCCGTCGGGACTTCGGGGGGTGAGCAGTTCTTC
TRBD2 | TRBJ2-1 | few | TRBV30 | CAWSASARRLAQFF | TGTGCCTGGAGTGCCAGTGCTCGAAGACTAGCTCAATTCTTC
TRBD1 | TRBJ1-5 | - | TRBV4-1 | CASSHTDRGHNKTRGNQPQHF | TGCGCCAGCAGCCATACGGACAGGGGGCACAACAAAACCCGGGGAAATCAGCCCCAGCATTTT
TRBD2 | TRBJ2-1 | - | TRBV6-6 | CASSSSGNEQFF | TGTGCCAGCAGTTCTAGCGGGAATGAGCAGTTCTTC
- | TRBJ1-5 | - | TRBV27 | CASSPSSRGDQPQHF | TGTGCCAGCAGCCCGAGTTCGAGGGGTGATCAGCCCCAGCATTTT
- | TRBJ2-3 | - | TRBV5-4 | CASSLTTGRPAQYF | TGTGCCAGCAGCCTAACTACGGGACGTCCAGCGCAGTATTTT
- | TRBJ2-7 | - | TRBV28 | CASSLDTASYEQYF | TGTGCCAGCAGTTTGGACACGGCCTCCTACGAGCAGTACTTC
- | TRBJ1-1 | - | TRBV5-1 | CASSLIDPNTEAFF | TGCGCCAGCAGCTTGATCGATCCGAACACTGAAGCTTTCTTT
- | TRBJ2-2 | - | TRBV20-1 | CSARSGTGELFF | TGCAGTGCTAGATCTGGCACCGGGGAGCTGTTTTTT
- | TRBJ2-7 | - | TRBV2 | CAGQFRDTSYEQYF | TGTGCCGGACAATTCCGGGACACCTCCTACGAGCAGTACTTC
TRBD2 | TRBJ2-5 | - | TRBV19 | CASSGGTSGRRETQYF | TGTGCCAGTAGTGGAGGGACTAGCGGGAGACGGGAGACCCAGTACTTC
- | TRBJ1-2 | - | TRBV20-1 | CSAVDSAGSGYTF | TGCAGTGCTGTGGACAGTGCGGGCTCAGGCTACACCTTC
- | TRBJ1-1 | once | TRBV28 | CASSSGRGRNTEAFF | TGTGCCAGCAGTTCAGGCAGGGGAAGGAATACTGAAGCTTTCTTT
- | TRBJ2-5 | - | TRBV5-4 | CASSLVGYETQYF | TGTGCCAGCAGCTTGGTAGGGTACGAGACCCAGTACTTC
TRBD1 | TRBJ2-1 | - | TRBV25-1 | CASSFTGDPYNEQFF | TGTGCCAGCAGTTTTACAGGGGACCCCTACAATGAGCAGTTCTTC
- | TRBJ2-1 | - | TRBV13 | CASSFTTLTPHNEQFF | TGTGCCAGCAGCTTTACGACCTTGACCCCCCACAATGAGCAGTTCTTC
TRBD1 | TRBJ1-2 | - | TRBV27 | CASSSPSRGPNYGYTF | TGTGCCAGCAGTTCCCCGAGCAGGGGGCCTAACTATGGCTACACCTTC
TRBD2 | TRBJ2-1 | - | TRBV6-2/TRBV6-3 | CASRTSPSYNEQFF | TGTGCCAGCAGGACTAGCCCCTCCTACAATGAGCAGTTCTTC
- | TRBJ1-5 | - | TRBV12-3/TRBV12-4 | CASSRALLGDSNQPQHF | TGTGCCAGCAGCCGAGCCCTCCTCGGAGATAGCAATCAGCCCCAGCATTTT
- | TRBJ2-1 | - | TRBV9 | CASSVGALGEQFF | TGTGCCAGCAGCGTCGGAGCGTTGGGGGAGCAGTTCTTC
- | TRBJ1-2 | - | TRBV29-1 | CSVEVGRNYGYTF | TGCAGCGTTGAAGTTGGCAGGAACTATGGCTACACCTTC
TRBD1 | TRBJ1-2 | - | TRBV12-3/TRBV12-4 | CASITTGVDGYTF | TGTGCCAGCATTACGACAGGGGTTGATGGCTACACCTTC
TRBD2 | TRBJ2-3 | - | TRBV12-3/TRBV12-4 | CASSPSGGDTQYF | TGTGCCAGCAGTCCTAGCGGGGGTGATACGCAGTATTTT
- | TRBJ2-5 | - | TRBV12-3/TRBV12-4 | CASSFQEAETQYF | TGTGCCAGCAGTTTTCAAGAGGCGGAGACCCAGTACTTC
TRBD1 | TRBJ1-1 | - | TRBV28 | CASSFSLRGAGGAFF | TGTGCCAGCAGTTTCTCTCTTCGCGGAGCAGGGGGAGCTTTCTTT
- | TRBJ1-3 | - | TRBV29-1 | CSGWKLGPRPSGNTIYF | TGCAGCGGTTGGAAGTTAGGACCGCGACCCTCTGGAAACACCATATATTTT
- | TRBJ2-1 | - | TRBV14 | CASSQYQGAAPEQFF | TGTGCCAGCAGCCAATATCAGGGCGCGGCTCCTGAGCAGTTCTTC
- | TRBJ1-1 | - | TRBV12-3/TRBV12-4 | CASSQIQGQNTEAFF | TGTGCCAGCAGTCAAATCCAGGGGCAGAACACTGAAGCTTTCTTT
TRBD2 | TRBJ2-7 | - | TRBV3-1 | CASRLAGGYEQYF | TGTGCCAGCCGACTAGCTGGCGGTTACGAGCAGTACTTC
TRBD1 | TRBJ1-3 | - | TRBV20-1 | CSARLPYRGSSGNTIYF | TGCAGTGCTAGGTTACCTTACAGGGGGAGCTCTGGAAACACCATATATTTT
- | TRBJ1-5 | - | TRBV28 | CASSLMGSNQPQHF | TGTGCCAGCAGTTTAATGGGTAGCAATCAGCCCCAGCATTTT
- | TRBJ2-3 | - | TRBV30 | CAWTGAVSTDTQYF | TGTGCCTGGACAGGCGCGGTTAGCACAGATACGCAGTATTTT
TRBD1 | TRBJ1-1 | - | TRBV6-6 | CASSLTGGGTEAFF | TGTGCCAGCAGTCTCACAGGGGGCGGCACTGAAGCTTTCTTT
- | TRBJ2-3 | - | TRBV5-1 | CASSFRTPTDTQYF | TGCGCCAGCAGCTTCCGGACCCCCACAGATACGCAGTATTTT
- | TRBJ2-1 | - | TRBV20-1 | CSARRAGLTNEQFF | TGCAGTGCTAGAAGAGCCGGGCTGACGAATGAGCAGTTCTTC
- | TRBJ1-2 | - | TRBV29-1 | CSERGVYGYTF | TGCAGCGAGAGAGGGGTCTATGGCTACACCTTC
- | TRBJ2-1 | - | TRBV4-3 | CASSQESRGTTTYNEQFF | TGCGCCAGCAGCCAAGAAAGTCGCGGGACGACAACCTACAATGAGCAGTTCTTC